The source of this T cell receptor beta chain is a study of CD8+CD57+ T cells in acquired aplastic anemia (dated by TCRdb to between 2017 and 2018). In the study overall: DNA extracted from sorted CD4+ and CD8+ cells had a mean of approximately 3.5 ug, with a range of roughly 0.19 to 27.4 ug. Healthy donor samples averaged about 10 million reads for CD4+ and about 12 million for CD8+ cells.

Reading from cysteine to phenylalanine, the CDR3 counts 13 amino acids. Just CDR3 DNA is preserved here, 39 bases in frame from base 1. The germline ends are 12 bases apart after V is trimmed by 2 bases and J by 9 bases. The germline V gene (reference sequence) yields MNHEY for CDR1 and SMNVEV for CDR2. In this study, sorted CD4+ and CD8+ T cells from the blood of healthy subjects and of severe aplastic anemia patients had their TCR repertoires deep-sequenced. Ficoll-Paque density gradient centrifugation was used to isolate peripheral blood mononuclear cells. Before DNA extraction, CD4+ and CD8+ T cells were sorted with FACS or magnetic beads. Details on this clonotype: Its recognized antigen is unknown. No per-base quality is available; no much larger clone lies one base away.

The full study reports these points: Approximately 31 CD8+ CDR3 sequences were found in both patients and controls but appeared to be highly expressed in patients and within the immunodominant clones of the patients. CD8+ Simpson's diversity did not differ significantly between patients and healthy controls (P=0.060).

Genomic DNA was used as template for profiling of TCR beta VDJ combinations and CDR3 sequences. TCR repertoire sequencing was run on an Illumina HiSeq 2000. Per the original workflow: Repertoire assessment relied on Simpson's diversity index, CDR3 size and DJ length profiles, and TRBV/TRBJ rearrangement plots. Whichever DNA sequence was most abundant in the deep sequencing data was defined as the immunodominant clone. CDR3 amino acid sequences were screened for sharing across subjects and compared with published repertoires and the VDJdb database. Through fastp at Q25 and MiXCR, TCRdb rebuilt clones from the public reads, retaining in-frame beta chains. Rows are unified per CDR3 protein, each entry keeping the most common DNA and genes. The V and J calls come from TCRdb's annotation, not from the publication. This sample is represented by fewer than 200,000 distinct CDR3 sequences; about three fifths of them were singletons. Less than 55% of the sample lies in the top ten.

Recombination joined TRBV27 with TRBJ2-3; the D gene is not confidently resolved. The clonotype was recovered from a human donor in good health. Sequenced sample: sorted CD4+, CD8+, or CD8+CD57+ T cells (not recorded which) from PBMCs. The CDR3 reads as follows: CASSLTPSRTQYF. The DNA reads TGTGCCAGCAGTTTAACCCCCTCACGAACGCAGTATTTT.